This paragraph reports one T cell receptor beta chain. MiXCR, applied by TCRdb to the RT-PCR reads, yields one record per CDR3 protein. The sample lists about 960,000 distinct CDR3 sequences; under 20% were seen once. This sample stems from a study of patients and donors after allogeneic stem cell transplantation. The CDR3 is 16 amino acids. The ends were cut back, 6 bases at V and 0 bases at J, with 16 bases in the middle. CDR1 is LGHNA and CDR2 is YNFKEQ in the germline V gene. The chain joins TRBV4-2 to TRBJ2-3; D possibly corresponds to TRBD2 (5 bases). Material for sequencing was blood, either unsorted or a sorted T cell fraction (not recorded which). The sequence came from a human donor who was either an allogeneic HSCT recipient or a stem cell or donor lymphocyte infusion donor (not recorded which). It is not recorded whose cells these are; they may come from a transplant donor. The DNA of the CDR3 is TGTGCCAGCAGTCTTGAAGCGGCTACTAGCACAGATACGCAGTATTTT. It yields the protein CASSLEAATSTDTQYF.